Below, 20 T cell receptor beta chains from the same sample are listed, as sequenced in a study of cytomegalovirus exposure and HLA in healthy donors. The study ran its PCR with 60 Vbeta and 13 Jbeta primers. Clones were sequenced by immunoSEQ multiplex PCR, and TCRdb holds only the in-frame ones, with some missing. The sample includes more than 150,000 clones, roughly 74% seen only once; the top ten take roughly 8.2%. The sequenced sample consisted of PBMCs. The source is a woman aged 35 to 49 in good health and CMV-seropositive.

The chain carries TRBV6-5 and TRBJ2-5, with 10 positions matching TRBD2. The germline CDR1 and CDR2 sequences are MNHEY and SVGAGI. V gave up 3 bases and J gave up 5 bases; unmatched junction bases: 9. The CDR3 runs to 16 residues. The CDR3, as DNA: TGTGCCAGCAGTTATGGAAGCGGGAGGGCTTTCGAGACCCAGTACTTC. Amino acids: CASSYGSGRAFETQYF.

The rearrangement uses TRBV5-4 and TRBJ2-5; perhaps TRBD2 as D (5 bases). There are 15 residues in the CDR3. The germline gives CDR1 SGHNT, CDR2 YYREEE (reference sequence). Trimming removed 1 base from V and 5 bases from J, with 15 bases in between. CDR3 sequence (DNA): TGTGCCAGCAGCTTGTTGACGGGATCCGGGGAGACCCAGTACTTC. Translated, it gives CASSLLTGSGETQYF.

The CDR3 is CASSLDVLDEQFF. The CDR3, as DNA: TGTGCCAGCAGCTTAGACGTGTTAGATGAGCAGTTCTTC. The J gene is TRBJ2-1, the V gene TRBV7-6, with D unclear. Between the trimmed V and J ends, which lost 1 base and 8 bases, there was a span of 9 bases. Germline CDR1 and CDR2: SGHVS and FNYEAQ. The CDR3 runs to 13 residues.

CDR3 nucleotides: TGTGCCAGCAGAGCAGACAGGATGGGTTTGAGTGGCTACACCTTC. Amino acid sequence: CASRADRMGLSGYTF. J is TRBJ1-2 and V is TRBV9; possible D gene TRBD1, 6 bases. Germline CDR1 and CDR2: SGDLS and YYNGEE. The length of the CDR3 is 15 residues. Trimming took off 5 bases at V and 7 bases at J, with 21 bases between the two ends.

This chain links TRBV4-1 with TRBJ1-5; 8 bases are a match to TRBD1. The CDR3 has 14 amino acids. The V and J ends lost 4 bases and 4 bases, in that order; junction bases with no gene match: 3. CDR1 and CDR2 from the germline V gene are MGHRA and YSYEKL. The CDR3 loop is CASSPDRGNQPQHF. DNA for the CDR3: TGCGCCAGCAGCCCTGACAGGGGAAATCAGCCCCAGCATTTT.

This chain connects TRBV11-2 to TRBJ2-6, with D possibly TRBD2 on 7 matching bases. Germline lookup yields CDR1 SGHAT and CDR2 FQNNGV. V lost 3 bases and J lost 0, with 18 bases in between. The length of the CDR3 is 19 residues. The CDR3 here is CASSFGGPLTTSGANVLTF. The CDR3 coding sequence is TGTGCCAGCAGCTTCGGGGGGCCCCTTACCACCTCTGGGGCCAACGTCCTGACTTTC.

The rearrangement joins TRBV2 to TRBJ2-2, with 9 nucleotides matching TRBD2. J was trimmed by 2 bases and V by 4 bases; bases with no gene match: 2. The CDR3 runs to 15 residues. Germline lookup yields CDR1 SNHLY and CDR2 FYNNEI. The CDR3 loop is CASSGLAVNTGELFF. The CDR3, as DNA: TGTGCCAGCAGTGGACTAGCGGTAAACACCGGGGAGCTGTTTTTT.

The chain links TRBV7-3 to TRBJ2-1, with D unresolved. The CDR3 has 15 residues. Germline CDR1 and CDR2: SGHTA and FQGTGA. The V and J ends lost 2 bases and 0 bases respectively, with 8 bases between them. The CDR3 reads CASSLLGGSYNEQFF. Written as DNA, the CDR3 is TGTGCCAGCAGCTTACTTGGCGGCTCCTACAATGAGCAGTTCTTC.

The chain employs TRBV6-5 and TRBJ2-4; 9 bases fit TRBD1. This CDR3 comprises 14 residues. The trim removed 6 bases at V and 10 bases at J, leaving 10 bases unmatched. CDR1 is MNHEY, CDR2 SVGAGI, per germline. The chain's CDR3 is CASSPIGTGPIQYF. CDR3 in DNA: TGTGCCAGCAGCCCGATCGGGACAGGGCCAATTCAGTACTTC.

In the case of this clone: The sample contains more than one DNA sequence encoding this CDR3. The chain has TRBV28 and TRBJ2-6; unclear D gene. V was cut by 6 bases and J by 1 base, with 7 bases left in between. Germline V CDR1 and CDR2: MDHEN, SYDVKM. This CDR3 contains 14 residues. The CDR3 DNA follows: TGTGCCAGCAGACTGAGTTCTGGGGCCAACGTCCTGACTTTC. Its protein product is CASRLSSGANVLTF.

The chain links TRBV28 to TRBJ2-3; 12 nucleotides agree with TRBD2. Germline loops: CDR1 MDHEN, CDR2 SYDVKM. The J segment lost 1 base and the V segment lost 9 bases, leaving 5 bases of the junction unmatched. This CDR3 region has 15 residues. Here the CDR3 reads CASTLAGGGTDTQYF. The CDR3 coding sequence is TGTGCCAGTACACTAGCGGGAGGTGGCACAGATACGCAGTATTTT.

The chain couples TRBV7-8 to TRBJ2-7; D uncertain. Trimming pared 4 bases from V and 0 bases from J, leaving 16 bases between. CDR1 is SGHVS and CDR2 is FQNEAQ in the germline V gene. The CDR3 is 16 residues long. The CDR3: CASSSLFQASSYEQYF. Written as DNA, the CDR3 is TGTGCCAGCAGCTCTCTCTTTCAAGCAAGCTCCTACGAGCAGTACTTC.

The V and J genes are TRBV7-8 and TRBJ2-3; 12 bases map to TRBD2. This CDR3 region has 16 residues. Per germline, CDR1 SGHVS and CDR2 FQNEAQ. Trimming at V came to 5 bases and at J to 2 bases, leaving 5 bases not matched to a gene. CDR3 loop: CASSPRTSGITDTQYF. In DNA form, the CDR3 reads TGTGCCAGCAGCCCCCGGACTAGCGGGATCACAGATACGCAGTATTTT.

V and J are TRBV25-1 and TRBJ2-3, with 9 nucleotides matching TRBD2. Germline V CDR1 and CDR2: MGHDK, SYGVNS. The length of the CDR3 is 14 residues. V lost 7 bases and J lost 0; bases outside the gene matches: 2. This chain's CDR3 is CASNLAGSTDTQYF. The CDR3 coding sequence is TGTGCCAGCAATCTAGCGGGGAGCACAGATACGCAGTATTTT.

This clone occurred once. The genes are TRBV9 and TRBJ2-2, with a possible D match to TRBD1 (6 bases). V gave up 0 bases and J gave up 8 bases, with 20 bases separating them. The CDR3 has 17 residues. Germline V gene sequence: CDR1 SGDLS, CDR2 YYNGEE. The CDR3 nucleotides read TGTGCCAGCAGCGTAGGATCCCCAGGGGAAGGTATTGGGGAGCTGTTTTTT. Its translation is CASSVGSPGEGIGELFF.

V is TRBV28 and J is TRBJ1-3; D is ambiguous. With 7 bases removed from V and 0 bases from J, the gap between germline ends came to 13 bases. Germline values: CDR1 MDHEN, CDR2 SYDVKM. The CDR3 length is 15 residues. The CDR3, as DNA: TGTGCCAGCAATTCTGAGAGCTCCTCTGGAAACACCATATATTTT. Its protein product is CASNSESSSGNTIYF.

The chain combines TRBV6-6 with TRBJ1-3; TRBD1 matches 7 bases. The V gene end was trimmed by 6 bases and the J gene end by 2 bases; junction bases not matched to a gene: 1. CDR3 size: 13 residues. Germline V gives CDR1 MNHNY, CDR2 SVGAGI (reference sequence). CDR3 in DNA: TGTGCCAGCAGGACAGGGCCTGGAAACACCATATATTTT. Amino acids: CASRTGPGNTIYF.

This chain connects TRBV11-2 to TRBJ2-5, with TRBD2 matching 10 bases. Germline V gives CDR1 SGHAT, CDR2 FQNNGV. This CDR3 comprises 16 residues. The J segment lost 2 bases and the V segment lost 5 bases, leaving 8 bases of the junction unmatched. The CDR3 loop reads CASSRPGLAKQETQYF. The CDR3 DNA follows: TGTGCCAGCAGCAGGCCGGGACTAGCGAAACAAGAGACCCAGTACTTC.

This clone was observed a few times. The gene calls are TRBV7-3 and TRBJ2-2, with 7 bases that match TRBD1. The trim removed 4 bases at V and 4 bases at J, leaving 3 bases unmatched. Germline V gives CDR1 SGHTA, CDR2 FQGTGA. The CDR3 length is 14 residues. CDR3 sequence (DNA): TGTGCCAGCAGCTCTGGGACAGCCACCGGGGAGCTGTTTTTT. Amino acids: CASSSGTATGELFF.

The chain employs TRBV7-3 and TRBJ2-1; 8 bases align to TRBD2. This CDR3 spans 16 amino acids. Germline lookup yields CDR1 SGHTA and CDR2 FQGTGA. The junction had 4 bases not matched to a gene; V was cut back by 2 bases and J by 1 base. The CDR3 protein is CASSLGSGVSYNEQFF. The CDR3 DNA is TGTGCCAGCAGCTTAGGTAGCGGGGTTTCCTACAATGAGCAGTTCTTC.